Each of the 6 T cell receptor beta chains below was sequenced from the same sample in a study of beta chain features in type 1 diabetes. The study reverse transcribed the entire isolated RNA, so it sequenced expressed TCRB transcripts. The table came from immunoSEQ multiplex PCR; TCRdb's copy has only in-frame clones and leaves some out. This table holds some 150,000 clones, roughly a tenth found once. The sequencing sample was made of naive CD4+ T cells from blood. The receptors were gathered from a man aged 18 to 30 in good health.

This clone was seen only a few times. V and J are TRBV6-5 and TRBJ1-4; 9 bases map to TRBD1. The CDR3 runs 15 residues. With 5 bases clipped from V and 2 bases from J, the junction kept 3 bases outside the gene matches. The germline V gene has CDR1 MNHEY and CDR2 SVGAGI. CDR3 amino acids: CASSKTGGTNEKLFF. CDR3 nucleotide sequence: TGTGCCAGCAGTAAGACAGGGGGGACTAATGAAAAACTGTTTTTT.

This clone has just a few counts. The chain employs TRBV5-1 and TRBJ2-5, with TRBD2 matching 7 bases. CDR3 length: 13 residues. Germline V gene sequence: CDR1 SGHRS, CDR2 YFSETQ. J lost 4 bases, V lost 5 bases, and 5 bases had no gene match. CDR3 region: CASRPAGVETQYF. CDR3 nucleotide sequence: TGCGCCAGCAGGCCGGCGGGGGTAGAGACCCAGTACTTC. Full variable domain (outside the CDR3, taken from reference TRBV5-1 and TRBJ2-5): KAGVTQTPRYLIKTRGQQVTLSCSPISGHRSVSWYQQTPGQGLQFLFEYFSETQRNKGNFPGRFSGRQFSNSRSEMNVSTLELGDSALYLCASRPAGVETQYFGPGTRLLVL.

This sequence joins TRBV27 and TRBJ1-6; TRBD1 matches at 8 bases. The CDR3 extends over 14 amino acids. The V segment lost 5 bases and the J segment 8 bases; nucleotides outside the gene matches: 5. Looked up from germline, CDR1 is MNHEY and CDR2 is SMNVEV (reference sequence). The CDR3 loop reads CASSRTGGDSPLHF. In DNA, the CDR3 is TGTGCCAGCAGTCGAACAGGGGGGGATTCACCCCTCCACTTT.

This rearrangement joins TRBV7-9 to TRBJ1-2; 9 bases are shared with TRBD1. The J segment lost 4 bases and the V segment lost 7 bases, leaving 7 bases of the junction unmatched. CDR3 size: 14 residues. The germline V gene has CDR1 SEHNR and CDR2 FQNEAQ (reference sequence). CDR3 bases: TGTGCCAGCACCGAACAGGGGGCCTCCTATGGCTACACCTTC. Protein sequence: CASTEQGASYGYTF.

A few counts support this clone. The genes are TRBV6-5 and TRBJ1-1; maybe TRBD1 (6 bases). This CDR3 is 14 amino acids long. V was clipped by 7 bases and J by 4 bases, with 16 bases between them. The germline V gene encodes CDR1 MNHEY and CDR2 SVGAGI. The CDR3 reads CASTESGDRTEAFF. The DNA for the CDR3 is TGTGCCAGCACGGAGTCAGGGGATCGCACTGAAGCTTTCTTT.

This clone was found a few times. An end of the junction does not agree with germline; a read error may underlie this. This rearrangement joins TRBV7-2 to TRBJ1-3, with 11 bases matching TRBD1. In germline, CDR1 is SGHTA, CDR2 FQGNSA. The CDR3 extends over 13 amino acids. The CDR3 DNA reads TGTGCCAGCAGCTCCGGACAGGGGGCAAGGGATTTTTTT. Protein: CASSSGQGARDFF.